This T cell receptor beta chain was captured in a study of CD8 T cells in Susac syndrome. RNA totalling roughly 0.45 to 1 ug underwent reverse transcription with random hexamers. TCRdb ran MiXCR on the immunoSEQ multiplex PCR reads and lists one entry per CDR3 protein. The data show roughly 200,000 distinct CDR3 sequences, about 95% seen once. Germline lookup yields CDR1 MNHEY and CDR2 SMNVEV (reference sequence). The V and J ends lost 6 bases and 7 bases respectively, with 22 bases between them. The CDR3 is 15 residues long. V usage is TRBV27 and J usage is TRBJ2-7, with D perhaps TRBD2 (5 bases). Sequencing used CD4+ T cells from PBMCs. The clonotype originates from a human donor in good health. CDR3 sequence reads: CASSPNSFTRVEQYF. The CDR3 coding sequence is TGTGCCAGCAGCCCAAATTCCTTCACTAGGGTGGAGCAGTACTTC.